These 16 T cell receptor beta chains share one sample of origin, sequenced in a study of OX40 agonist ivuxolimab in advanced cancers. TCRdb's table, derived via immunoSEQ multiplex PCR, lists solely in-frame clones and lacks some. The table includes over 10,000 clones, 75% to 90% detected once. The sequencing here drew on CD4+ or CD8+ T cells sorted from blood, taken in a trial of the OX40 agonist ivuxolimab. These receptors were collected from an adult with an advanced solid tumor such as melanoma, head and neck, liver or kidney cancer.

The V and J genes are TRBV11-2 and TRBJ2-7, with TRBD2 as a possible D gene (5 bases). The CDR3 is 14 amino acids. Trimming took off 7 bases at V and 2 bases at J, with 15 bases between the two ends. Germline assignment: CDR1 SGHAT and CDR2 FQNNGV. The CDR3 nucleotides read TGTGCCAGCATCCCTAGGGCGGGTGCCTACGAGCAGTACTTC. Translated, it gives CASIPRAGAYEQYF.

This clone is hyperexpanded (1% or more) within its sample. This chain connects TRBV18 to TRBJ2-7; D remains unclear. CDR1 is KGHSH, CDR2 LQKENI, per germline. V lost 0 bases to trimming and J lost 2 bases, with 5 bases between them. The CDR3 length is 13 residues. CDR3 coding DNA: TGTGCCAGCTCACCACCGTTCACCTACGAGCAGTACTTC. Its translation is CASSPPFTYEQYF.

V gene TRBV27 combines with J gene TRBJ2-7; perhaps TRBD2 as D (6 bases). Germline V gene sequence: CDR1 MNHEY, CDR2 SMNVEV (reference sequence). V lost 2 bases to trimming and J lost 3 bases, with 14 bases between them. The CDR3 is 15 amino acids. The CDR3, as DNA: TGTGCCAGCAGTTTAGTAGGGGACTTCTTCTACGAGCAGTACTTC. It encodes CASSLVGDFFYEQYF.

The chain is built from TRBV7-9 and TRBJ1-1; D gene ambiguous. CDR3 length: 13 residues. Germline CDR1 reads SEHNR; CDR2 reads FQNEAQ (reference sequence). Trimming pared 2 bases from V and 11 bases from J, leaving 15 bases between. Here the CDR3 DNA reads TGTGCCAGCAGCTTAAACCAGCATTTGAGGGCTTTCTTT. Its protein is CASSLNQHLRAFF.

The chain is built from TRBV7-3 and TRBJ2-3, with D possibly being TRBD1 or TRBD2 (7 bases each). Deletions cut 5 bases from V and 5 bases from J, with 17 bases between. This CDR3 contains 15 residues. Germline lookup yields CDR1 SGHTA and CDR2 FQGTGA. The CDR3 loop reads CASSHRGGGGDTQYF. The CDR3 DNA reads TGTGCCAGCAGCCATAGAGGGGGCGGGGGAGATACGCAGTATTTT.

CDR3 protein: CASSHGTGTWDNYGYTF. The DNA for the CDR3 is TGTGCCAGTAGCCACGGGACAGGGACATGGGATAACTATGGCTACACCTTC. The V and J genes are TRBV19 and TRBJ1-2; TRBD1 matches 9 bases. CDR3 length: 17 residues. The germline V gene has CDR1 LNHDA and CDR2 SQIVND (reference sequence). The junction had 12 bases not matched to a gene; V was cut back by 6 bases and J by 1 base.

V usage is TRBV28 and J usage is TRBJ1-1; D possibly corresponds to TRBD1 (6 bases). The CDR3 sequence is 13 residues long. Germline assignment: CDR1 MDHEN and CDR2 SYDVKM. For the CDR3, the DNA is TGTGCTCCTGGCGGGGGCCCACCCTGCGGAGCTTTCTTT. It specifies CAPGGGPPCGAFF.

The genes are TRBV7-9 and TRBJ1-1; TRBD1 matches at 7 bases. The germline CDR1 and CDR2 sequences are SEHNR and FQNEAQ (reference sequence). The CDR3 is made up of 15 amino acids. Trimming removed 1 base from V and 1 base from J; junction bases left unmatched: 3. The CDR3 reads CASSLEQGQNTEAFF. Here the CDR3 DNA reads TGTGCCAGCAGCTTAGAACAGGGGCAGAACACTGAAGCTTTCTTT.

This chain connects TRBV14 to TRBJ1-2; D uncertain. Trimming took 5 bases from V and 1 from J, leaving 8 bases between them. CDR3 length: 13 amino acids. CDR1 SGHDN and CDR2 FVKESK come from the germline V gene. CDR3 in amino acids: CASSFADNYGYTF. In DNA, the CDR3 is TGTGCCAGCAGCTTTGCCGATAACTATGGCTACACCTTC.

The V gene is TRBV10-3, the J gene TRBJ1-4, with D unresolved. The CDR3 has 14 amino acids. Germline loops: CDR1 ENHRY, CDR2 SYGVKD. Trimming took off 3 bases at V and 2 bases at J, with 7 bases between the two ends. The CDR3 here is CAISDLWTNEKLFF. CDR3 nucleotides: TGTGCCATCAGTGATCTGTGGACTAATGAAAAACTGTTTTTT.

The CDR3 loop is CASSQDLVTTEAFF. CDR3 bases: TGCGCCAGCAGCCAAGATCTGGTCACCACTGAAGCTTTCTTT. The rearrangement joins TRBV4-3 to TRBJ1-1; D call uncertain. V was clipped by 0 bases and J by 4 bases, with 9 bases between them. The CDR3 has 14 residues. Germline CDR1 and CDR2: LGHNA and YSLEER.

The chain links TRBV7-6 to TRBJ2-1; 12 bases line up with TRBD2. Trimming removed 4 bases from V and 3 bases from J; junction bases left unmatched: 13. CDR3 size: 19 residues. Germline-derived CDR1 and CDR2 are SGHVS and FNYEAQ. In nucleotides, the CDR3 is TGTGCCAGCAGCTCCCCTAGCGGGGGGGAAGAGGAGGTCTACAATGAGCAGTTCTTC. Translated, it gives CASSSPSGGEEEVYNEQFF.

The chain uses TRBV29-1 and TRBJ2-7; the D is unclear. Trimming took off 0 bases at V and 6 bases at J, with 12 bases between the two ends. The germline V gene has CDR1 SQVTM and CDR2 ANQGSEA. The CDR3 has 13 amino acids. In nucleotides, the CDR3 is TGCAGCGTTGAAGATCTGCTCTACCGCGAGCAGTACTTC. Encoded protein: CSVEDLLYREQYF.

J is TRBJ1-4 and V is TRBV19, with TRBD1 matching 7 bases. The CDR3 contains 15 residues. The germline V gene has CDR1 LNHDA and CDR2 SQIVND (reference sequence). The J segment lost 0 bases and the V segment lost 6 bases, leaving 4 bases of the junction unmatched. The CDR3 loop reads CASSSGTATNEKLFF. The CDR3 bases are TGTGCCAGTAGCTCCGGGACAGCAACTAATGAAAAACTGTTTTTT.

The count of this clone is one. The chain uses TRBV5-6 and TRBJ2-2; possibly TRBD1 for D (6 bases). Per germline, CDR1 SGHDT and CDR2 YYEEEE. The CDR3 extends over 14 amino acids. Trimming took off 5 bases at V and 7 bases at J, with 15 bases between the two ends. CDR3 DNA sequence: TGTGCCAGCAGTCGGGACACCCAAAGCGGGGAGCTGTTTTTT. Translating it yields CASSRDTQSGELFF.

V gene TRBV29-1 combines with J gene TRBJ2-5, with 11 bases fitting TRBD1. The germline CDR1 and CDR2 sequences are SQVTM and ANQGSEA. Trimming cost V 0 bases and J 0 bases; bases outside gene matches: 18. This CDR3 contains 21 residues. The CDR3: CSVEDVPDRGREYRYQETQYF. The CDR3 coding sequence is TGCAGCGTTGAAGACGTGCCGGACAGGGGGCGGGAGTACCGGTACCAAGAGACCCAGTACTTC.